Following are 4 T cell receptor beta chains from one sample sequenced in a study of shared clonotypes between healthy human individuals. TCRdb keeps only in-frame clones here, not all; method: immunoSEQ multiplex PCR. In the table there are 2 million to 3 million clones, 80% to 95% of which are singletons. Sequencing used naive CD4+ T cells from PBMCs. As to subset: CD45RA+ positively selected. The receptors originated from a man between 18 and 29 years old in good health. Some clones in this sample may be carry-over from other donors' samples.

A word on this clone: Within the sample, other DNA sequences also encode this same CDR3. The chain combines TRBV5-4 with TRBJ2-7; no definite D call. Between the trimmed V and J ends, which lost 7 bases and 3 bases, there was a span of 8 bases. Germline V gene sequence: CDR1 SGHNT, CDR2 YYREEE (reference sequence). The CDR3 loop spans 11 amino acids. The CDR3 sequence: CASSSSYEQYF. The CDR3 bases are TGTGCCAGCTCGAGTAGCTACGAGCAGTACTTC.

The chain employs TRBV7-3 and TRBJ2-2; D is unresolved. CDR3 size: 17 residues. Germline lookup yields CDR1 SGHTA and CDR2 FQGTGA. The germline V and J ends were trimmed by 5 bases and 4 bases, with 20 bases remaining between them. The DNA of the CDR3 is TGTGCCAGCAGCCCGCGTACGAGTCATCCGAGCACCGGGGAGCTGTTTTTT. This encodes CASSPRTSHPSTGELFF.

The V call is TRBV15, the J call TRBJ1-1; D is undetermined. The germline V and J ends were trimmed by 0 bases and 4 bases, with 12 bases remaining between them. CDR3 size: 15 residues. The germline CDR1 and CDR2 sequences are LNHNV and YYDKDF (reference sequence). This chain's CDR3 is CATSRDRAPGTEAFF. Here the CDR3 DNA reads TGTGCCACCAGCAGAGATCGGGCACCGGGCACTGAAGCTTTCTTT.

The count of this clone is one. The V call is TRBV7-2, the J call TRBJ2-3, with D maybe TRBD2 (6 bases). The CDR3 is 14 residues long. Trimming left V 3 bases short and J 4 bases short, with 11 bases between. CDR1 and CDR2 (germline): SGHTA, FQGNSA. CDR3 sequence reads: CASSFAGSPDTQYF. CDR3 DNA: TGTGCCAGCAGCTTCGCCGGGAGCCCAGATACGCAGTATTTT. The whole variable domain, filled in from reference TRBV7-2 and TRBJ2-3, reads GAGVSQSPSNKVTEKGKDVELRCDPISGHTALYWYRQSLGQGLEFLIYFQGNSAPDKSGLPSDRFSAERTGGSVSTLTIQRTQQEDSAVYLCASSFAGSPDTQYFGPGTRLTVL.